The 4 T cell receptor beta chains below were found in one sample sequenced in a study of cytomegalovirus exposure and HLA in healthy donors (dated by TCRdb to about 2017). The library was produced with the immunoSEQ multiplex PCR assay. For the multiplex PCR, a mixture combining 60 forward primers for TCR Vbeta segments and 13 reverse primers for TCR Jbeta segments was used. TCRdb mirrors the immuneACCESS table, restricted to in-frame sequences. Some clones are absent from its copies; in checked studies, under half trace to an unresolved V gene, and the reason for the others is unknown. The sample includes some 150,000 clones, with about 84% observed a single time. Of the sample, about 2.5% is held by the ten largest clones. Sequenced input: PBMCs. Receptors originate from a middle-aged man in good health and CMV-seronegative.

This chain uses TRBV6-5 with TRBJ1-1; D uncertain. Germline lookup yields CDR1 MNHEY and CDR2 SVGAGI. Trimming pared 2 bases from V and 1 base from J, leaving 2 bases between. The CDR3 length is 12 residues. CDR3 amino acids: CASSYRNTEAFF. The CDR3 nucleotides read TGTGCCAGCAGTTACCGGAACACTGAAGCTTTCTTT.

This chain links TRBV27 with TRBJ1-1, with 7 bases matching TRBD1. Looked up from germline, CDR1 is MNHEY and CDR2 is SMNVEV (reference sequence). This CDR3 is 13 amino acids long. With 3 bases clipped from V and 12 bases from J, the junction kept 10 bases outside the gene matches. The CDR3 DNA sequence: TGTGCCAGCAGTTTCGCAGGGGGTAGACGGACTTTCTTT. Translating it yields CASSFAGGRRTFF.

This clone was seen only a few times. This chain connects TRBV18 to TRBJ2-4; possible D gene TRBD1, 6 bases. Trimming removed 3 bases from V and 4 bases from J, with 10 bases in between. This CDR3 has 14 residues. Per germline, CDR1 KGHSH and CDR2 LQKENI. CDR3 bases: TGTGCCAGCTCACCCTCAGGACAGAAAAACATTCAGTACTTC. Protein product: CASSPSGQKNIQYF.

The chain employs TRBV5-1 and TRBJ2-7; perhaps TRBD2 as D (7 bases). Per the germline V gene, CDR1 is SGHRS and CDR2 is YFSETQ. The CDR3 length is 16 residues. Trimming took off 3 bases at V and 1 base at J, with 17 bases between the two ends. Written as DNA, the CDR3 is TGCGCCAGCAGCTGGGGGCCGGGGGGCGAGTCCTACGAGCAGTACTTC. It translates to CASSWGPGGESYEQYF.